What follows are 2 T cell receptor beta chains derived from one specimen sequenced in a study of T-cell memory formation after mild COVID-19. TCRdb reanalysed the 5' RACE reads using MiXCR and keeps one entry per CDR3 protein. The table has around 400,000 distinct CDR3 sequences, 24% seen once; the top ten hold roughly 8.9%. Sequencing was carried out using PBMCs or a T cell subset sorted from them (not recorded which). Receptor source: an adult woman who had mild COVID-19 (a few samples of this study predate the infection). Cell type and time point are not known.

This clonotype was seen a handful of times. The chain joins TRBV4-1 to TRBJ1-5; D is possibly TRBD1 (5 bases). This CDR3 has 16 residues. With 0 bases removed from V and 7 bases from J, the gap between germline ends came to 16 bases. The germline CDR1 and CDR2 sequences are MGHRA and YSYEKL. This CDR3 is CASSQDRGPMGQPQHF. The CDR3 DNA reads TGCGCCAGCAGCCAAGATCGGGGCCCAATGGGGCAGCCCCAGCATTTT.

The V gene is TRBV20-1, the J gene TRBJ1-6, with a tentative D call TRBD1 (5 bases). Germline V lookup: CDR1 DFQATT, CDR2 SNEGSKA (reference sequence). This CDR3 is 11 amino acids long. Trimming shortened V by 7 bases and J by 14 bases, and 15 bases separated the two germline ends. CDR3 nucleotide sequence: TGCAGTGGGTGGGGGGGAGGATCCCTCCACTTT. It is translated as CSGWGGGSLHF.